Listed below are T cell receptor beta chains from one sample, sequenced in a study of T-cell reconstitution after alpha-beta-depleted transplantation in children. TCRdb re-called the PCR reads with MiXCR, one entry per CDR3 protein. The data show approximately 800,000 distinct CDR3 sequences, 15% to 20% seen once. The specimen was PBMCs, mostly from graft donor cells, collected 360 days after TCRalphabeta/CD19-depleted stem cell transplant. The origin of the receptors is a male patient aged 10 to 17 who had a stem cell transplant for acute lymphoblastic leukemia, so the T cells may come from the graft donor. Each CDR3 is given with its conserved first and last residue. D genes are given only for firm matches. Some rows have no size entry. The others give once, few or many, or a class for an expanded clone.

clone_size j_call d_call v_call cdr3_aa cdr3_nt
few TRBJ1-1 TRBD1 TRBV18 CASSPLAGTGSTEAFF TGTGCCAGCTCACCCTTAGCCGGGACAGGGAGCACTGAAGCTTTCTTT
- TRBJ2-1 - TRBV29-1 CSDLEGYNEQFF TGCAGTGACCTTGAGGGCTACAATGAGCAGTTCTTC
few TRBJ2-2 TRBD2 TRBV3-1 CASSQSGRLNTGELFF TGTGCCAGCAGCCAAAGCGGGAGACTGAACACCGGGGAGCTGTTTTTT
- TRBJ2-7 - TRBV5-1 CASRTSTGPTYEQYF TGCGCCAGCAGGACCTCGACAGGACCAACCTACGAGCAGTACTTC
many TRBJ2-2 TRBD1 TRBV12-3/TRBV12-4 CASSPGQSNTGELFF TGTGCCAGCAGTCCGGGACAGAGTAACACCGGGGAGCTGTTTTTT
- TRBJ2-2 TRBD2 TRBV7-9 CASSLIRGRGSGELFF TGTGCCAGCAGCCTGATTCGCGGGAGGGGTTCCGGGGAGCTGTTTTTT
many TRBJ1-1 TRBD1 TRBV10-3 CAISPGQGTNTEAFF TGTGCCATCAGCCCGGGACAGGGAACGAACACTGAAGCTTTCTTT
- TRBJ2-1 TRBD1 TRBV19 CASSIGPGGTYYNEQFF TGTGCCAGTAGTATAGGTCCAGGGGGCACTTATTACAATGAGCAGTTCTTC
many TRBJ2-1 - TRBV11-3 CASSLDRGYNEQFF TGTGCCAGCAGCTTAGATCGCGGCTACAATGAGCAGTTCTTC
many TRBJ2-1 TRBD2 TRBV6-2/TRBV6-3 CASRPGEYLGLAGVMGNEQFF TGTGCCAGCAGACCCGGGGAATATTTAGGACTAGCGGGAGTGATGGGCAATGAGCAGTTCTTC
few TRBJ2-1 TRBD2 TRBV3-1 CASSQAASGAHLYNEQFF TGTGCCAGCAGCCAAGCGGCTAGCGGGGCCCACCTTTACAATGAGCAGTTCTTC
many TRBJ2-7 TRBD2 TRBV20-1 CSTGTSGNSYEQYF TGCAGTACCGGGACTAGCGGGAACTCCTACGAGCAGTACTTC
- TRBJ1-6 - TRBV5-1 CASSSSGGLMNSPLHF TGCGCCAGCAGCTCGTCTGGGGGATTGATGAATTCACCCCTCCACTTT
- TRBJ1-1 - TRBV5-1 CASRETDFNTEAFF TGCGCCAGCAGGGAGACAGACTTTAACACTGAAGCTTTCTTT
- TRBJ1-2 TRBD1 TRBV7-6 CASSLGGDSFGGYTF TGTGCCAGCAGCTTAGGAGGGGACAGCTTTGGGGGCTACACCTTC
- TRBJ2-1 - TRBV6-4 CASSGSAMLAGNEQFF TGTGCCAGCAGTGGATCCGCGATGCTAGCAGGCAATGAGCAGTTCTTC
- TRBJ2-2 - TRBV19 CASSILYSGRATGELFF TGTGCCAGTAGTATACTCTACAGCGGCAGGGCCACCGGGGAGCTGTTTTTT
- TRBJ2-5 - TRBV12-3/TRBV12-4 CASSGDQGPRETQYF TGTGCCAGCAGTGGCGACCAGGGCCCAAGAGAGACCCAGTACTTC
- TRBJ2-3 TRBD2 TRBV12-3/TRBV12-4 CASSPSRLAGSTDTQYF TGTGCCAGCAGTCCGTCCCGACTAGCGGGAAGCACAGATACGCAGTATTTT
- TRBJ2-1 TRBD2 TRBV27 CASSTGLGTSGTYNEQFF TGTGCCAGCAGTACCGGCCTCGGGACTAGCGGGACCTACAATGAGCAGTTCTTC
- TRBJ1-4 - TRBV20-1 CSARESGTEQKLFF TGCAGTGCTAGAGAGTCAGGGACGGAGCAAAAACTGTTTTTT
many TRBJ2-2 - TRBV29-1 CSVLPFGNTGELFF TGCAGCGTTCTTCCCTTCGGGAACACCGGGGAGCTGTTTTTT
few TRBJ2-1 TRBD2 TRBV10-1 CASSEMSGSLYNEQFF TGCGCCAGCAGTGAGATGAGCGGGAGCCTCTACAATGAGCAGTTCTTC
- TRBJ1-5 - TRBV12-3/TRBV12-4 CASIRTGRDQPQHF TGTGCCAGCATTCGAACAGGGCGAGATCAGCCCCAGCATTTT
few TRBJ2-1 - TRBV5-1 CASSPRGRRGLGNEQFF TGCGCCAGCAGCCCGAGGGGGAGGCGAGGCTTAGGCAATGAGCAGTTCTTC
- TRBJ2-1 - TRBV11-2 CASSLGASWYNEQFF TGTGCCAGCAGCTTAGGTGCTAGCTGGTACAATGAGCAGTTCTTC
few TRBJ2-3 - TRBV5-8 CASSWDPTDTQYF TGTGCCAGCAGCTGGGACCCCACAGATACGCAGTATTTT
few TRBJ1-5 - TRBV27 CASSLSQGPAGQPQHF TGTGCCAGCAGTTTATCTCAGGGGCCGGCCGGTCAGCCCCAGCATTTT